A selection of T cell receptor beta chains follows, all from one sample in a study of molecular identifiers for immune sequencing clone quantification. TCRdb recomputed calls from the PCR reads with MiXCR, one row per CDR3 protein. The table has approximately 630,000 distinct CDR3 sequences, 25% seen once; the top ten hold about 0.8%. The sample was naive CD8+ T cells from blood, with Jurkat cell RNA spiked in. The origin of the receptors is a human donor in good health. Some libraries in this study had Jurkat cell RNA spiked in. Both conserved end residues are part of each CDR3. The D gene is left open where the match is weak. The size field is filled for only some rows; it gives once, few, many or a size class.

>NA|TRBV20-1|TRBJ2-5|TRBD2
CSARDRAGGPETQYF
TGCAGTGCTAGAGATCGGGCGGGAGGGCCAGAGACCCAGTACTTC
>NA|TRBV28|TRBJ1-1|NA
CASSFMGNTEAFF
TGTGCCAGCAGTTTCATGGGGAACACTGAAGCTTTCTTT
>many|TRBV28|TRBJ1-1|NA
CASSWNTEAFF
TGTGCCAGCTCCTGGAACACTGAAGCTTTCTTT
>NA|TRBV12-3/TRBV12-4|TRBJ2-6|NA
CASSVTGSGANVLSF
TGTGCCAGCAGTGTAACAGGGTCCGGGGCCAACGTCCTGTCTTTC
>many|TRBV19|TRBJ2-2|NA
CASTSTGELFF
TGTGCCAGTACTTCAACCGGGGAGCTGTTTTTT
>NA|TRBV3-1|TRBJ2-3|NA
CASSQGPASYTTQYF
TGTGCCAGCAGCCAAGGGCCAGCTTCGTACACTACGCAGTATTTT
>few|TRBV14|TRBJ2-1|NA
CASSPGTTVGQFF
TGTGCCAGCAGCCCCGGGACCACTGTTGGGCAGTTCTTC
>NA|TRBV27|TRBJ2-7|NA
CASSPITGRHSYEQYF
TGTGCCAGCAGTCCTATAACAGGGAGACACTCCTACGAGCAGTACTTC
>NA|TRBV4-3|TRBJ2-7|NA
CASSQEWGTYGQYF
TGCGCCAGCAGCCAAGAATGGGGGACCTACGGGCAGTACTTC
>many|TRBV7-2|TRBJ2-3|TRBD2
CASSLEGLAADTQYF
TGTGCCAGCAGCTTAGAGGGACTAGCGGCAGATACGCAGTATTTT
>many|TRBV7-2|TRBJ2-5|TRBD2
CASSALAGLETQYF
TGTGCCAGCAGCGCCCTAGCGGGGTTAGAGACCCAGTACTTC
>many|TRBV7-3|TRBJ2-3|TRBD2
CASSPLAGDSTDTQYF
TGTGCCAGCAGCCCTCTTGCGGGAGACAGCACAGATACGCAGTATTTT
>few|TRBV7-2|TRBJ2-1|NA
CASSLGFSKYNEQFF
TGTGCCAGCAGCTTAGGTTTCAGCAAATACAATGAGCAGTTCTTC
>many|TRBV2|TRBJ1-2|NA
CARTGEANYGYTF
TGTGCCAGGACGGGGGAGGCTAACTATGGCTACACCTTC
>NA|TRBV11-3|TRBJ2-3|NA
CASSSSESTDTQYF
TGTGCCAGCAGCTCTTCTGAAAGCACAGATACGCAGTATTTT
>NA|TRBV30|TRBJ2-7|TRBD1
CVWTGTGSYEQYF
TGTGTCTGGACCGGGACAGGTTCCTACGAGCAGTACTTC
>NA|TRBV11-3|TRBJ2-1|NA
CASGLGGAVNNEQFF
TGTGCCAGCGGCTTAGGAGGGGCGGTCAACAATGAGCAGTTCTTC